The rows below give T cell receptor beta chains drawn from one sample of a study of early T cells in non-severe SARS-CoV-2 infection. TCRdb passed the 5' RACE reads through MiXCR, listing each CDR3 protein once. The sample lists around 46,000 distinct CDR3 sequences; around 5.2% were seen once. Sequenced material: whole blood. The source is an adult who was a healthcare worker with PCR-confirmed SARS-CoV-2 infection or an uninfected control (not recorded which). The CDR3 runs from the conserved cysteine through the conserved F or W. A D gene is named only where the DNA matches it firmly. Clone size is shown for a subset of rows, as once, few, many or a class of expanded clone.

cdr3_aa: CASTPGANTGELFF
cdr3_nt: TGCGCCAGCACCCCAGGGGCAAACACCGGGGAGCTGTTTTTT
v_call: TRBV5-1
clone_size: many
j_call: TRBJ2-2
d_call: .

cdr3_aa: CASRGEGYEQYF
cdr3_nt: TGTGCCAGCAGGGGGGAGGGATACGAGCAGTACTTC
v_call: TRBV12-3/TRBV12-4
clone_size: few
j_call: TRBJ2-7
d_call: TRBD2

cdr3_aa: CASTPLGTSNNEQFF
cdr3_nt: TGTGCCAGCACCCCCCTAGGGACTAGCAACAATGAGCAGTTCTTC
v_call: TRBV6-1
clone_size: many
j_call: TRBJ2-1
d_call: TRBD2

cdr3_aa: CASSQVAGEGETQYF
cdr3_nt: TGCGCCAGCAGCCAGGTTGCAGGGGAGGGAGAGACCCAGTACTTC
v_call: TRBV4-3
clone_size: many
j_call: TRBJ2-5
d_call: .

cdr3_aa: CASSAPSGGGDTQYF
cdr3_nt: TGCGCCAGCAGCGCTCCCAGCGGAGGGGGCGATACGCAGTATTTT
v_call: TRBV5-1
clone_size: many
j_call: TRBJ2-3
d_call: .

cdr3_aa: CSAIGQGVKNEQFF
cdr3_nt: TGCAGTGCTATCGGACAGGGGGTTAAAAATGAGCAGTTCTTC
v_call: TRBV20-1
clone_size: .
j_call: TRBJ2-1
d_call: TRBD1

cdr3_aa: CSVPMAGGGNEQFF
cdr3_nt: TGCAGTGTTCCAATGGCGGGAGGTGGGAATGAGCAGTTCTTC
v_call: TRBV20-1
clone_size: many
j_call: TRBJ2-1
d_call: TRBD2

cdr3_aa: CATNSGTPQYF
cdr3_nt: TGTGCCACCAACTCTGGGACGCCGCAGTATTTT
v_call: TRBV6-5
clone_size: many
j_call: TRBJ2-3
d_call: .

cdr3_aa: CATRAAGGYTDTQYF
cdr3_nt: TGTGCCACCAGGGCCGCGGGAGGATACACAGATACGCAGTATTTT
v_call: TRBV2
clone_size: .
j_call: TRBJ2-3
d_call: TRBD2

cdr3_aa: CSVGGQGTNTEAFF
cdr3_nt: TGCAGCGTTGGAGGACAGGGGACGAACACTGAAGCTTTCTTT
v_call: TRBV29-1
clone_size: few
j_call: TRBJ1-1
d_call: TRBD1

cdr3_aa: CASSIGLANTGELFF
cdr3_nt: TGTGCCAGCAGTATCGGACTAGCGAACACCGGGGAGCTGTTTTTT
v_call: TRBV27
clone_size: many
j_call: TRBJ2-2
d_call: TRBD2

cdr3_aa: CASSLGGWGGETQYF
cdr3_nt: TGTGCCAGCAGTTTAGGTGGATGGGGCGGTGAGACCCAGTACTTC
v_call: TRBV12-3/TRBV12-4
clone_size: many
j_call: TRBJ2-5
d_call: .

cdr3_aa: CSADRSTDTQYF
cdr3_nt: TGCAGCGCGGACAGGAGCACAGATACGCAGTATTTT
v_call: TRBV29-1
clone_size: many
j_call: TRBJ2-3
d_call: TRBD1

cdr3_aa: CASSPWTSAVPYEQYF
cdr3_nt: TGTGCCAGCAGCCCCTGGACTAGCGCGGTGCCCTACGAGCAGTACTTC
v_call: TRBV6-5
clone_size: few
j_call: TRBJ2-7
d_call: TRBD2

cdr3_aa: CASSVTVMNTEAFF
cdr3_nt: TGTGCCAGCAGCGTAACAGTCATGAACACTGAAGCTTTCTTT
v_call: TRBV9
clone_size: .
j_call: TRBJ1-1
d_call: .

cdr3_aa: CASGNRRSTGELFF
cdr3_nt: TGTGCCAGCGGGAACAGACGGAGCACCGGGGAGCTGTTTTTT
v_call: TRBV5-4
clone_size: many
j_call: TRBJ2-2
d_call: .

cdr3_aa: CASSPGQGRLTGNTIYF
cdr3_nt: TGTGCCAGCAGTCCCGGACAGGGACGGCTCACTGGAAACACCATATATTTT
v_call: TRBV12-3/TRBV12-4
clone_size: many
j_call: TRBJ1-3
d_call: TRBD1

cdr3_aa: CASTPIRGLNTEAFF
cdr3_nt: TGTGCCAGCACCCCTATCCGGGGTTTGAACACTGAAGCTTTCTTT
v_call: TRBV7-7
clone_size: many
j_call: TRBJ1-1
d_call: .

cdr3_aa: CASSLRANEQFF
cdr3_nt: TGTGCCAGCAGCTTAAGGGCCAATGAGCAGTTCTTC
v_call: TRBV7-2
clone_size: many
j_call: TRBJ2-1
d_call: .

cdr3_aa: CSAILAGAHLSTDTQYF
cdr3_nt: TGCAGTGCCATACTAGCGGGAGCACATTTAAGCACAGATACGCAGTATTTT
v_call: TRBV20-1
clone_size: few
j_call: TRBJ2-3
d_call: TRBD2